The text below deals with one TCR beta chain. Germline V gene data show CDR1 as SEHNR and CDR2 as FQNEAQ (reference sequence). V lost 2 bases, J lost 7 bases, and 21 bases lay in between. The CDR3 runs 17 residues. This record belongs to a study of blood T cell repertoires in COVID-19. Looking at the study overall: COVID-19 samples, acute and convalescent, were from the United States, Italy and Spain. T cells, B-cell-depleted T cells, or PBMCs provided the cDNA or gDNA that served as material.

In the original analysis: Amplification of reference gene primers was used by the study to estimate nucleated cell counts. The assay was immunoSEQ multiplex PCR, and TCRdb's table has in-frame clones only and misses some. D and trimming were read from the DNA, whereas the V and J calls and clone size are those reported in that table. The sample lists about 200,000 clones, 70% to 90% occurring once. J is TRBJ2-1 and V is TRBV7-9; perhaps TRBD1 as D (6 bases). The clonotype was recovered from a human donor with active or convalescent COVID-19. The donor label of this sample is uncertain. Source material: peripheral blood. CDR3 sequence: CASSLSGPGFQGNEQFF. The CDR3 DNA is TGTGCCAGCAGCTTATCGGGCCCGGGATTCCAGGGGAATGAGCAGTTCTTC.